A single TCR beta chain is shown here with its context. This sample is drawn from a study of technical replicates of blood from several donors. TCRdb's copy holds only in-frame clones and misses some; the assay was immunoSEQ multiplex PCR. The table lists about 99,000 clones, roughly 96% of them singletons. Germline lookup yields CDR1 MNHEY and CDR2 SMNVEV (reference sequence). V shed 4 bases, J shed 8 bases, and the junction held 7 bases outside the gene matches. The CDR3 length is 16 residues. The chain joins TRBV27 to TRBJ2-1, with TRBD2 matching over 14 bases. Sequencing input: T cells isolated from PBMCs. This TCR was sampled from a human donor in good health. Here the CDR3 DNA reads TGTGCCAGCAGTTCCCACCGACTAGCGGGAGGGGATGAGCAGTTCTTC. This gives the protein CASSSHRLAGGDEQFF.